These T cell receptor beta chains were read from a single sample in a study of human T cells and chemical hapten exposure. TCRdb analysed the RACE reads with MiXCR anew, one entry per CDR3 protein. The sample lists tens of thousands of distinct CDR3 sequences, approximately 9.9% occurring once. Sequencing used whole blood, obtained in connection with sensitization to the hapten diphenylcyclopropenone (DPC). Receptors originate from a woman between 40 and 55 years old with alopecia areata. Some clones in this sample may be carry-over from other donors' samples. Both conserved end residues are part of each CDR3. Each record gives: clone size, V gene, D gene, J gene, CDR3 DNA, CDR3 protein. The D gene is left open where the match is weak. Clone size is not always given. Where it is, it says once, few, many or a class for expanded clones.

size: .; V: TRBV29-1; D: .; J: TRBJ2-3; DNA: TGCAGCGTTCGGTCTACTGCCAAATCCACAGATACGCAGTATTTT; CDR3: CSVRSTAKSTDTQYF
size: many; V: TRBV11-2; D: .; J: TRBJ2-4; DNA: TGTGCCAGCAGCTTAGATTGGGGGGCAGACCTAGCCAAAAACATTCAGTACTTC; CDR3: CASSLDWGADLAKNIQYF
size: few; V: TRBV19; D: .; J: TRBJ2-5; DNA: TGTGCCAGTAGTACCTTGGGGCAGACCGAGACCCAGTACTTC; CDR3: CASSTLGQTETQYF
size: few; V: TRBV29-1; D: .; J: TRBJ2-1; DNA: TGCAGCGGTCGAAAGGCTGAGCAGTTCTTC; CDR3: CSGRKAEQFF
size: few; V: TRBV7-3; D: TRBD2; J: TRBJ2-2; DNA: TGTGCCAGCAGCTGGACCGGGACTAGCGGGAACACCGGGGAGCTGTTTTTT; CDR3: CASSWTGTSGNTGELFF
size: .; V: TRBV29-1; D: .; J: TRBJ2-5; DNA: TGCAGCGTCCTACAGGGTCCCCGAGAGACCCAGTACTTC; CDR3: CSVLQGPRETQYF
size: few; V: TRBV7-9; D: .; J: TRBJ1-4; DNA: TGTGCCAGCAGCTTCCCTTTGGGGGGCCTTGAAAAACTGTTTTTT; CDR3: CASSFPLGGLEKLFF
size: few; V: TRBV11-3; D: TRBD1; J: TRBJ2-3; DNA: TGTGCCAGCAGCGCCCTGACAGGGATCGGCGTTCGAAATACGCAGTATTTT; CDR3: CASSALTGIGVRNTQYF
size: .; V: TRBV12-3/TRBV12-4; D: .; J: TRBJ2-2; DNA: TGTGCCAGCAGTGTTTTGGACTTGATAAACACCGGGGAGCTGTTTTTT; CDR3: CASSVLDLINTGELFF
size: .; V: TRBV4-1; D: .; J: TRBJ2-3; DNA: TGCGCCAGCAGCCAAGACTGGGGGTTGGGAGATACGCAGTATTTT; CDR3: CASSQDWGLGDTQYF
size: few; V: TRBV18; D: .; J: TRBJ2-1; DNA: TGTGCCAGCTCCCGGAATTCTAGGGCGGGGTCTCTGGAGCAGTTCTTC; CDR3: CASSRNSRAGSLEQFF
size: .; V: TRBV20-1; D: .; J: TRBJ2-7; DNA: TGCAGTGCTAGATCCCGGACAGGGACTACCTACGAGCAGTACTTC; CDR3: CSARSRTGTTYEQYF
size: .; V: TRBV6-2/TRBV6-3; D: .; J: TRBJ2-4; DNA: TGTGCCAGCAGCAAGTCCCGAGTAGCAAACATTCAGTACTTC; CDR3: CASSKSRVANIQYF
size: .; V: TRBV7-9; D: .; J: TRBJ2-3; DNA: TGTGCCAGCAGCTTATCGTCACATACGCAGTATTTT; CDR3: CASSLSSHTQYF
size: many; V: TRBV11-2; D: .; J: TRBJ2-5; DNA: TGTGCCAGCAGCTTAATGGGTTATCCCACGGGGGCCGAGACCCAGTACTTC; CDR3: CASSLMGYPTGAETQYF
size: many; V: TRBV27; D: .; J: TRBJ2-5; DNA: TGTGCCAGCAGTCCACGGAAGGGAGAGACCCAGTACTTC; CDR3: CASSPRKGETQYF
size: many; V: TRBV14; D: .; J: TRBJ1-1; DNA: TGTGCCAGCAGCCAAGGGGGGGGCTGGAACACTGAAGCTTTCTTT; CDR3: CASSQGGGWNTEAFF
size: many; V: TRBV13; D: .; J: TRBJ2-7; DNA: TGTGCCAGCAGCTCTGGACGGGGTAGGAGCTCCTACGAGCAGTACTTC; CDR3: CASSSGRGRSSYEQYF